This T cell receptor (beta chain) was documented in a study of beta chain features in type 1 diabetes. Isolated RNA was reverse transcribed in full, so expressed TCRB transcripts were sequenced. Method: immunoSEQ multiplex PCR; TCRdb's copy keeps in-frame clones and lacks some. The sample gives about half a million clones, approximately 31% of which show up once; 0.05% to 0.065% is in the top ten. There are a few counts of this clone. J gave up 7 bases and V 4 bases, and 10 bases lay outside the gene matches. The CDR3 has 15 residues. CDR1 is MGHRA, CDR2 YSYEKL, per germline. This sequence was found in a man between 18 and 29 years old in good health. Sequenced: naive CD4+ T cells from blood. The chain uses TRBV4-1 and TRBJ2-1; TRBD2 matches at 7 bases. The chain's CDR3 is CASSPYGLAENEQFF. The CDR3 nucleotides read TGCGCCAGCAGCCCCTACGGGCTAGCGGAAAATGAGCAGTTCTTC.